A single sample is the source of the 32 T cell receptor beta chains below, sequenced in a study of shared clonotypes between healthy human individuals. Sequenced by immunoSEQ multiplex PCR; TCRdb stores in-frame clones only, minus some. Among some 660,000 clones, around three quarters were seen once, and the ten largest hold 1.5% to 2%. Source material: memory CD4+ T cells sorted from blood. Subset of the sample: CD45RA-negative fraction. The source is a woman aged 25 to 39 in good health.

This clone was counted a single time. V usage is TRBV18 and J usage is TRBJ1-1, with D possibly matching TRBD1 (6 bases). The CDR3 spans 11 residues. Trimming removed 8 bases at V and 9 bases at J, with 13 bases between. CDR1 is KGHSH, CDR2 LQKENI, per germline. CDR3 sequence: CASRGSVKAFF. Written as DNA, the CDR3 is TGTGCCAGCAGGGGGTCGGTGAAAGCTTTCTTT.

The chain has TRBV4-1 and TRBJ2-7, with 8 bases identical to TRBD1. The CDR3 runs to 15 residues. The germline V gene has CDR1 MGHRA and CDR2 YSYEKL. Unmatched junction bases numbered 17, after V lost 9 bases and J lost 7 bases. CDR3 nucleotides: TGCGCCAGTGGCCCGGCGGACAGGGTAGTGAGAGAGCAGTACTTC. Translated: CASGPADRVVREQYF.

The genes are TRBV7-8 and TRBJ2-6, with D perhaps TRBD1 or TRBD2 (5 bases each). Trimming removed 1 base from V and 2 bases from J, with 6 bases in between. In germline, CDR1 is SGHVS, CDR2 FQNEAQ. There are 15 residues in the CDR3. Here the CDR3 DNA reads TGTGCCAGCAGCTTAGGAGGGGCTGGGGCCAACGTCCTGACTTTC. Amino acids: CASSLGGAGANVLTF. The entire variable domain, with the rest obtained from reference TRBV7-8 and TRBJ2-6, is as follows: GAGVSQSPRYKVAKRGQDVALRCDPISGHVSLFWYQQALGQGPEFLTYFQNEAQLDKSGLPSDRFFAERPEGSVSTLKIQRTQQEDSAVYLCASSLGGAGANVLTFGAGSRLTVL.

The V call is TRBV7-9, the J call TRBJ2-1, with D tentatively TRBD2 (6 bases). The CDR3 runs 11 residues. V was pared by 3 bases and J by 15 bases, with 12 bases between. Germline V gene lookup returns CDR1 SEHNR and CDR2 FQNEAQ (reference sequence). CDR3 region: CASSLGGKLFF. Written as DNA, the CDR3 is TGTGCCAGCAGCTTGGGCGGGAAACTGTTCTTC.

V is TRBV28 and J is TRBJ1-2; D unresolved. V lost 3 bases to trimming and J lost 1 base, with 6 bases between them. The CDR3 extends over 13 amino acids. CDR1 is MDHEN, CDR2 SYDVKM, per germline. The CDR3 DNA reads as TGTGCCAGCAGTTTCGGAGTTAACTATGGCTACACCTTC. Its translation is CASSFGVNYGYTF.

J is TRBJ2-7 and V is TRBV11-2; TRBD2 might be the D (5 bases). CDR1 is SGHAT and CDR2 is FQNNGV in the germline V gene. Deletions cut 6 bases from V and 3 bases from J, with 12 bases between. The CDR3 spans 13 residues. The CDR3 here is CASRRAGRYEQYF. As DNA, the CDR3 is TGTGCCAGCAGGAGGGCGGGCCGCTACGAGCAGTACTTC.

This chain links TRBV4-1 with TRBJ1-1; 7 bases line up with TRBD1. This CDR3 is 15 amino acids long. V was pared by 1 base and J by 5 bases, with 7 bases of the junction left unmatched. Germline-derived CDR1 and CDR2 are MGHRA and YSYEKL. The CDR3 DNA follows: TGCGCCAGCAGCCAAGTGTCACAGGGGAGGACTGAAGCTTTCTTT. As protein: CASSQVSQGRTEAFF.

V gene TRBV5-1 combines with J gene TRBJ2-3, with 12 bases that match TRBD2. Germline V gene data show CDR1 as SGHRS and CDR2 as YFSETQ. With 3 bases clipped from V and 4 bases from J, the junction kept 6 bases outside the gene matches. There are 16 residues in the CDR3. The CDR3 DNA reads TGCGCCAGCAGCTCTCGACTAGCGGGAGAATCAGATACGCAGTATTTT. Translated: CASSSRLAGESDTQYF.

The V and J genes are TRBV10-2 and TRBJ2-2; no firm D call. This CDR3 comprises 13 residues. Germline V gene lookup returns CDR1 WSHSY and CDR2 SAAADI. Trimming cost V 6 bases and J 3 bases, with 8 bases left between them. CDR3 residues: CASSHRDTGELFF. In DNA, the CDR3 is TGCGCCAGCAGCCACCGGGACACCGGGGAGCTGTTTTTT.

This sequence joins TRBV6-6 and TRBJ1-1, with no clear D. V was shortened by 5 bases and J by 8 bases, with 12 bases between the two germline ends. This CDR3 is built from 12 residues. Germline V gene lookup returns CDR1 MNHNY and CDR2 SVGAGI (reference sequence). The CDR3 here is CASSRNQDEAFF. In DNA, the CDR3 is TGTGCCAGCAGTCGAAATCAGGACGAAGCTTTCTTT.

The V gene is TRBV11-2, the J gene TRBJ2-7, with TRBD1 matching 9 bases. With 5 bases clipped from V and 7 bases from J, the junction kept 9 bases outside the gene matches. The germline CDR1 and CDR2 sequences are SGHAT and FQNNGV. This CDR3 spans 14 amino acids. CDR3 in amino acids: CASSTGTGTIEQYF. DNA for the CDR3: TGTGCCAGCAGCACCGGGACAGGGACGATTGAGCAGTACTTC.

CDR3 amino acids: CASSFMTGDSGANVLTF. The CDR3 DNA is TGCGCCAGCAGCTTCATGACAGGAGACTCTGGGGCCAACGTCCTGACTTTC. The chain recombines TRBV5-1 with TRBJ2-6, with D perhaps matching TRBD1 (6 bases). V gave up 2 bases and J gave up 0 bases, with 12 bases separating them. Germline CDR1 SGHRS, CDR2 YFSETQ. The CDR3 has 17 residues.

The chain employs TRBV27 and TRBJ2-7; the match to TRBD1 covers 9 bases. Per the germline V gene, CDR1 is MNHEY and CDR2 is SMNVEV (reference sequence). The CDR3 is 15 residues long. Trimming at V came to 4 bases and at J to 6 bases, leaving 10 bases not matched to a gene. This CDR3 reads CASSSGGQGTREQYF. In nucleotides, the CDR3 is TGTGCCAGCAGTTCAGGGGGACAGGGAACTCGCGAGCAGTACTTC.

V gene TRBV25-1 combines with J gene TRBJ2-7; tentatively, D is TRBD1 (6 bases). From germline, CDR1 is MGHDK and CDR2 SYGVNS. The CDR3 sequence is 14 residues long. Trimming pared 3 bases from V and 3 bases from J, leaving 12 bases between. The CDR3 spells CASSDGGQSYEQYF. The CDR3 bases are TGTGCCAGCAGTGACGGCGGACAGAGCTACGAGCAGTACTTC.

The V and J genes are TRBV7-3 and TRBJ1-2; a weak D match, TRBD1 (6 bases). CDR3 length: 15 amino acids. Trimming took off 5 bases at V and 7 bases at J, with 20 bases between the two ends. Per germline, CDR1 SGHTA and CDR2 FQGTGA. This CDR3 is CASSPQQGGFGGYTF. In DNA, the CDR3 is TGTGCCAGCAGCCCTCAACAGGGAGGATTCGGTGGCTACACCTTC. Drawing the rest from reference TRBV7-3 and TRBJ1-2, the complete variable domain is GAGVSQTPSNKVTEKGKYVELRCDPISGHTALYWYRQSLGQGPEFLIYFQGTGAADDSGLPNDRFFAVRPEGSVSTLKIQRTERGDSAVYLCASSPQQGGFGGYTFGSGTRLTVV.

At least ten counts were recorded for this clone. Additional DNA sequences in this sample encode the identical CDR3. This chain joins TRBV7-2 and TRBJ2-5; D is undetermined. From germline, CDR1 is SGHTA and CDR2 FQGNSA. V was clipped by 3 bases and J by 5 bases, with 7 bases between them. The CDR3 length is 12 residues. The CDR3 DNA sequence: TGTGCCAGCAGCTTGGGAAGGGAGACCCAGTACTTC. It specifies CASSLGRETQYF.

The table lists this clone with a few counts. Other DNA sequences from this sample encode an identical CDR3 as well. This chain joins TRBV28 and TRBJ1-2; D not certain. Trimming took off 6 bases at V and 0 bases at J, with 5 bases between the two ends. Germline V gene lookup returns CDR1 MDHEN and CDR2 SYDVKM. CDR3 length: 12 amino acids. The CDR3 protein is CASSLTNYGYTF. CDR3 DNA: TGTGCCAGCAGCCTAACTAACTATGGCTACACCTTC.

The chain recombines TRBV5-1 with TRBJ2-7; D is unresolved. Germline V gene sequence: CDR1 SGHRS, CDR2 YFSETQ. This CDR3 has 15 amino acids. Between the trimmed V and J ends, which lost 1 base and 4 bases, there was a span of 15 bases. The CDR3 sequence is CASSLTKVIGYEQYF. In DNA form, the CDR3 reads TGCGCCAGCAGCTTGACCAAGGTAATAGGTTACGAGCAGTACTTC.

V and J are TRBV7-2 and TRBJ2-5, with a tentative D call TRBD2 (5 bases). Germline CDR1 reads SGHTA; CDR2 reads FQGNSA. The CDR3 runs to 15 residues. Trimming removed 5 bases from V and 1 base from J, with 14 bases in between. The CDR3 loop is CASSPSSVLQETQYF. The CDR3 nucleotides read TGTGCCAGCAGCCCAAGTAGCGTCCTCCAAGAGACCCAGTACTTC. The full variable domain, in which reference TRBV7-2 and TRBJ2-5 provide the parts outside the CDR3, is GAGVSQSPSNKVTEKGKDVELRCDPISGHTALYWYRQSLGQGLEFLIYFQGNSAPDKSGLPSDRFSAERTGGSVSTLTIQRTQQEDSAVYLCASSPSSVLQETQYFGPGTRLLVL.

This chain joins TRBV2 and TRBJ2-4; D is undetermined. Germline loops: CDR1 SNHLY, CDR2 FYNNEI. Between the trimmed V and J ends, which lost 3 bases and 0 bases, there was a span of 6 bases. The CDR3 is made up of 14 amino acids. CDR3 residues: CASSDILAKNIQYF. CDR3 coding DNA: TGTGCCAGCAGTGACATATTAGCCAAAAACATTCAGTACTTC.

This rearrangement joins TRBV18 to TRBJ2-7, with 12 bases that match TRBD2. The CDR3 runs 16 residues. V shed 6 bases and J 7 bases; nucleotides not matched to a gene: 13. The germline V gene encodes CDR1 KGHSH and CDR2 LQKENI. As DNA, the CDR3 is TGTGCCAGCTCGGATCTAGCGGGAGGGTCCTCTGGGGAGCAGTACTTC. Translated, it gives CASSDLAGGSSGEQYF.

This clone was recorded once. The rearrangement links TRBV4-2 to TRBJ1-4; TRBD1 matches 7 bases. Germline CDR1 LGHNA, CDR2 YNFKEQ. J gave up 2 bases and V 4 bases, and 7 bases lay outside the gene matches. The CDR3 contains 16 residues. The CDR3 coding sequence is TGTGCCAGCAGCCCGATCGCGACAGGGACTAATGAAAAACTGTTTTTT. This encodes CASSPIATGTNEKLFF.

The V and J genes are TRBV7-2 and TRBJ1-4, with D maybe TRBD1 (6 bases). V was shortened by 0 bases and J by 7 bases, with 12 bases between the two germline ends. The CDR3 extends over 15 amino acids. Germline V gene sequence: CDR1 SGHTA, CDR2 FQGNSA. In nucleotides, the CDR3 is TGTGCCAGCAGCTTAGCGGGGGGCTGGGGTGAAAAACTGTTTTTT. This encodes CASSLAGGWGEKLFF. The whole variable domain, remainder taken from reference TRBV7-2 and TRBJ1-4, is GAGVSQSPSNKVTEKGKDVELRCDPISGHTALYWYRQSLGQGLEFLIYFQGNSAPDKSGLPSDRFSAERTGGSVSTLTIQRTQQEDSAVYLCASSLAGGWGEKLFFGSGTQLSVL.

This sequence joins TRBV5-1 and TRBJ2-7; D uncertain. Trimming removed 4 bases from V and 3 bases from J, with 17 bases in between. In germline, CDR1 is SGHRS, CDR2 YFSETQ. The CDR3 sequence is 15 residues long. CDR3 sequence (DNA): TGCGCCAGCAGCAGCAACCCGACCCTAGACTACGAGCAGTACTTC. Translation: CASSSNPTLDYEQYF.

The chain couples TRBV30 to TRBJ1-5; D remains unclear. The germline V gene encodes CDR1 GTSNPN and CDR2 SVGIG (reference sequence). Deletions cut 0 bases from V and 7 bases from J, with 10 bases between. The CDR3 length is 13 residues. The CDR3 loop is CAWSVEATQPQHF. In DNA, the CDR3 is TGTGCCTGGAGTGTGGAGGCCACGCAGCCCCAGCATTTT.

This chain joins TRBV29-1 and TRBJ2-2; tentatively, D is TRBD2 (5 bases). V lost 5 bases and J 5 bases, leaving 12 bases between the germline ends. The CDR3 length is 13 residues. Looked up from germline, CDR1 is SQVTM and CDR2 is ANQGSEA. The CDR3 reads CSVSGLGTGELFF. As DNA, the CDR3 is TGCAGCGTTTCCGGACTGGGGACCGGGGAGCTGTTTTTT.

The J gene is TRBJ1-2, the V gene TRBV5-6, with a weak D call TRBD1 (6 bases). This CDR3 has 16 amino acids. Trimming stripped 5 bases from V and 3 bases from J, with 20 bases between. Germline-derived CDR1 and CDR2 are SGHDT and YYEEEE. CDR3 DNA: TGTGCCAGCAGGGGTCGGGGCAGGGGCGTCGACTATGGCTACACCTTC. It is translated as CASRGRGRGVDYGYTF.

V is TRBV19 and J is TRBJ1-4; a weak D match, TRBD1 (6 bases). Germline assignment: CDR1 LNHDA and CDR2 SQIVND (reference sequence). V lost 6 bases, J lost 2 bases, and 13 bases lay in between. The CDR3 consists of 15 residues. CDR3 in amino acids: CASSPSGATNEKLFF. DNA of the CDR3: TGTGCCAGTAGCCCATCAGGGGCCACTAATGAAAAACTGTTTTTT.

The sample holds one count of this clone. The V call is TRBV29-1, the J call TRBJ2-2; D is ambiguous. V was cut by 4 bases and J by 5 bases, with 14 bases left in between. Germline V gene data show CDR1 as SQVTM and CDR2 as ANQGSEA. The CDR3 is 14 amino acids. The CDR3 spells CSVAQLAGTGELFF. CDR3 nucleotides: TGCAGCGTTGCCCAACTTGCCGGGACCGGGGAGCTGTTTTTT.

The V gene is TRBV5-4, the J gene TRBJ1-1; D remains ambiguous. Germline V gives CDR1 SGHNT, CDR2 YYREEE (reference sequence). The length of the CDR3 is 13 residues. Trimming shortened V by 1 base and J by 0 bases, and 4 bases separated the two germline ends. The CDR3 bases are TGTGCCAGCAGCTTGATTCTGAACACTGAAGCTTTCTTT. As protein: CASSLILNTEAFF.

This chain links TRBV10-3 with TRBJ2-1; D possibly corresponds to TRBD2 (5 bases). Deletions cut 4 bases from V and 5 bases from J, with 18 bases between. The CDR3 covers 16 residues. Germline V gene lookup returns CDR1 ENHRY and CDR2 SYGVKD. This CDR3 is CAISAGPAPGDNEQFF. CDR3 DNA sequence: TGTGCCATCAGTGCGGGTCCGGCCCCCGGGGACAATGAGCAGTTCTTC.

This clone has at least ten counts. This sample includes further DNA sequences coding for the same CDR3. The DNA for the CDR3 is TGTGCCAGCAGTGAGTTGCAGGGTGATGAAAAACTGTTTTTT. Encoded protein: CASSELQGDEKLFF. This chain uses TRBV2 with TRBJ1-4; D may be TRBD1 (5 bases). CDR1 and CDR2 from the germline V gene are SNHLY and FYNNEI. Trimming took off 3 bases at V and 6 bases at J, with 11 bases between the two ends. The CDR3 covers 14 residues.